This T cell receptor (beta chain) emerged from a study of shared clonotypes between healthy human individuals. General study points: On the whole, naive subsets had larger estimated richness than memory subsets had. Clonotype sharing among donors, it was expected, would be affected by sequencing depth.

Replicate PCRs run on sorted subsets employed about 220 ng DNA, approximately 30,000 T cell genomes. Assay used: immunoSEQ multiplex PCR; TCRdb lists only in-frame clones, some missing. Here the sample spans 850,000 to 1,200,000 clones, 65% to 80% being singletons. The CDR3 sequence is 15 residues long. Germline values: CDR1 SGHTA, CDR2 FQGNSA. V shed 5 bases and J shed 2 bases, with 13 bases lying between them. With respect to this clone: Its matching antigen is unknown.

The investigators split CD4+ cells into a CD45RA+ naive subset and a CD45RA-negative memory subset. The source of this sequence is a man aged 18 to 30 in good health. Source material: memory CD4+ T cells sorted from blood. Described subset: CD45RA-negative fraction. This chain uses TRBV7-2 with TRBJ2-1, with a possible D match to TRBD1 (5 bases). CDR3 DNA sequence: TGTGCCAGCAGCGCCGCAAAGGGGACCTACAATGAGCAGTTCTTC. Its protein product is CASSAAKGTYNEQFF.